This T cell receptor (beta chain) comes out of a study of cytomegalovirus exposure and HLA in healthy donors (dated by TCRdb to about 2017). At the level of the whole study: An earlier analysis of roughly 630 of the donors reported roughly 300 Gb of sequence data and more than 90 million unique TCR beta sequences from roughly 180 million T cells. Approximately 310 gigabases of sequencing data and roughly 81 million unique TCR sequences made up an early release that covered fewer than 650 HLA-typed donors. The genetic ancestry cluster associated with self-reported Caucasian donors included over 65% of the approximately 430 genotyped donors. The study aimed to test whether signatures of past pathogen exposure could be identified by cataloging public T cell receptors. The study used immunosequencing to profile the T cell repertoires of about 670 subjects and linked those repertoires to cytomegalovirus serostatus. Besides the first cohort of some 670 subjects, a separate validation cohort made up of roughly 120 different subjects was used. High-throughput TCR immunosequencing, statistical association of individual TCRs with disease status, and machine learning were combined to predict cytomegalovirus infection status. A later analysis re-examined previously published TCR beta repertoires from just over 650 donors and added high-resolution HLA genotyping to investigate patterns of TCR occurrence. Rather than drawing on any new phenotypic data, the later analysis identified candidate immune exposures from TCR beta sequences and the way those sequences occurred across donors. An earlier analysis of 587 of the donors used high-throughput TCR beta sequencing to judge whether each TCR beta V gene segment behaved as functional or pseudogenic. Donor age, sex, ethnicity and CMV serostatus were collected together with the repertoire data. A later genetic analysis used genome-wide SNP genotypes for 398 of the 666 donors, treating that subset as a discovery cohort. Every repertoire in the discovery cohort had been generated on one and the same sequencing platform. HLA typing included class I and class II loci at four-digit resolution. Typing coverage varied by locus: roughly 629-630 donors for A, B, C, DRB1 and DQB1; roughly 520 for DQA1; over 600 for DPA1; around 450 for DPB1. Several DR-DQ haplotypes were handled as single units for association and clustering, since linkage in the cohort was strong. Among about 370 genotyped donors of the cohort, an average of around 250,000 unique TCR beta nucleotide sequences was sequenced per donor, of which approximately 18% were non-productive.

The trim is 10 bases for V and 0 bases for J, with a gap of 10 bases between the germline ends. The germline V gene (reference sequence) sets CDR1 to SEHNR and CDR2 to FQNEAQ. The CDR3 contains 13 residues, cysteine and phenylalanine counted. The kept DNA is CDR3 alone, 39 bases in frame from the first base. What the authors observed across the whole study: A later analysis found that HLA-associated TCR beta chains were more clonally expanded and had lower generation probabilities than equally common non-associated chains. Linkage disequilibrium might explain the correlated functional status among segregating V segments, but an unknown experimental factor could not be ruled out. A further reported finding was that TCR beta sequences accurately predicted the HLA-A and HLA-B alleles for most subjects in the first cohort. A later genetic analysis reported fewer N-insertions in productive TCRs among donors in an Asian-associated ancestry cluster than the roughly 700-donor mean. In both the original and validation cohorts, the classifier was reported to diagnose cytomegalovirus status with high specificity and sensitivity. According to the authors, the approach could potentially be generalized to other disease states and immunological phenotypes. A group of highly shared sequence variants was considered likely to be a technical artifact of the sequencing pipeline. While some public TCRs were present in many individuals, most TCR sequences turned up only very rarely across donors. The 87-base-pair reads could not distinguish some IMGT-functional V segments, including TRBV6-2 and TRBV6-3, so those segments were excluded. In vitro tests confirmed that a few of the cytomegalovirus-associated TCR beta chains recognize cytomegalovirus antigens. Roughly uniform sequencing depth across donors was assumed in presence/absence analyses, although this assumption may not hold. In this cohort, only TCR beta chains were sequenced, and detectable features were limited by the absence of alpha or paired-chain data. Because counts were too low, seventeen rarely observed V segments, including chromosome 9 orphons, were excluded from the earlier analysis of roughly 580 of the donors. Because some donors lacked HLA typing at each locus, the association tests relied only on the typed subset. Assigning TCR associations to individual alleles was difficult when HLA alleles, especially DR and DQ, strongly co-occurred. In a later analysis, TCR association rates were found to vary across HLA loci, with the most associated TCRs seen for DRB1 alleles and the fewest for HLA-C alleles. In a later analysis, several top co-occurrence clusters were reported to appear linked to parvovirus B19, influenza, CMV and Epstein-Barr virus. In an earlier analysis of some 550 of the donors, most TCR beta V segments were observed in productive rearrangements about 87% or about 30% of the time, broadly matching IMGT annotations. A later genetic analysis associated a missense DCLRE1C variant with V-gene and J-gene trimming of TCR beta chains, and an independent cohort replicated the association. Specific HLA alleles were associated with 18,000 or so TCR beta sequences at a false discovery rate of 0.05 in a later analysis. The only immune exposure information available for the cohort was CMV serostatus. In the study, around 150 TCR beta chains were listed as associated with cytomegalovirus. A later analysis found that most CMV-associated TCR beta chains appeared HLA-restricted, with HLA associations seemingly driven largely by CMV exposure.

The cohort was made up of approximately 670 healthy bone marrow donors. At the time of sampling, all cohort members were nominally healthy, though unrecorded immune exposures were likely present. The donor tested CMV seropositive and was one of the 289 seropositive cohort members. A peripheral blood sample was collected from each donor, and TCR beta sequencing was performed on peripheral blood mononuclear cells. Genomic DNA was extracted from the blood cell samples with the Qiagen DNeasy Blood Extraction Kit. The library was made by the immunoSEQ multiplex PCR assay. The multiplex PCR relied on a mix of 60 forward primers for TCR Vbeta segments and 13 reverse primers for TCR Jbeta segments. Amplification of the CDR3 region of rearranged TCR beta genes was performed with a multiplex PCR assay on genomic DNA. The amplified TCR beta libraries were sequenced on the Illumina HiSeq System as 87-base-pair reads. Concerning the study's data processing: In a later analysis, some 80 million unique TCR beta chains were counted across the roughly 670 repertoires, and about 9.9 million of these chains were shared by at least two donors. Raw reads were error-corrected and collapsed into unique sequences by a nearest-neighbor algorithm in which closely related sequences were merged to remove PCR and sequencing errors. Alignment of CDR3 sequences to IMGT reference sequences was used to assign V, D and J gene segments. Each retained sequence needed at least a six-nucleotide match to both a V gene segment and a J gene segment. A rearrangement counted as productive if the CDR3 had no stop codons and remained in frame with V and J, and every other rearrangement counted as non-productive. Following IMGT convention, CDR3 was defined as the stretch from the second conserved V-encoded cysteine to the conserved J-encoded phenylalanine. In an earlier analysis of around 570 of the donors, sequences lacking an unambiguous match to a single V gene segment were excluded. An earlier analysis of 500 to 600 of the donors classified V segments as functional when productive rearrangements were above 56.7% and as segregating when the standard deviation between donors was above 5%. A statistical classification framework was developed to diagnose cytomegalovirus status using the catalog of TCR beta chain sequences. V and J gene assignment, in a later analysis, came from comparing TCR nucleotide sequences with IMGT/GENE-DB human TR gene sequences. A later analysis assigned CDR3 sequences and most-parsimonious VDJ recombination scenarios with the TCRdist pipeline. In a later analysis, each TCR beta chain was defined by its CDR3 amino acid sequence together with its V-gene family, and reads without a unique V-gene family were excluded. A later analysis removed roughly 590 highly shared, low-generation-probability nucleotide sequences to deal with suspected cross-contamination and a sequencing artifact. In a later analysis, a clonal expansion index for each public chain was calculated from normalized within-repertoire ranks of inferred template counts. In a later analysis, generation probabilities were computed with a VDJ recombination model fitted to out-of-frame rearrangements, and the resulting probabilities were checked against IGoR. Hypergeometric tests were used in a later analysis to score TCR-TCR, TCR-HLA and TCR-CMV co-occurrence, with a repertoire-size bias correction applied to the TCR pairs. In a later analysis, false discovery rates were estimated by permuting HLA or CMV assignments 20 times. In a later analysis, co-occurring TCRs were grouped using DBSCAN, and TCRdist sequence similarity was added for clustering within HLA-allele-positive subsets. For co-occurrence clustering, repertoires with fewer than 30,000 or more than 120,000 public chains were excluded, along with five repertoires with anomalous nucleotide sharing. The table comes from immuneACCESS by way of TCRdb, which keeps in-frame sequences with V and J called. Part of the clones is missing from these tables; in studies checked, under half for an unresolved V gene and the rest for unknown reasons. V and J calls and clone size follow that table, whereas D and trimming were derived from the DNA. This sample comprises fewer than 180,000 clones, just under 65% of them detected only once. Roughly 6.4% of the sample rests with the top ten.

Turning to this clone: The antigen it binds to is not known. Per-base qualities were not stored, and no clone one base away is much larger.

The sample consisted of PBMCs. This sequence uses TRBV7-9 and TRBJ2-1; the D gene is unclear. The TCR comes from a woman aged 55 to 70 in good health and CMV-seropositive. The CDR3 loop reads CATAVSSYNEQFF. The nucleotides are TGTGCCACGGCGGTCAGCTCCTACAATGAGCAGTTCTTC. Here the CDR3 is joined to the reference TRBV7-9 and TRBJ2-1 genes, and the full variable domain is: DTGVSQNPRHKITKRGQNVTFRCDPISEHNRLYWYRQTLGQGPEFLTYFQNEAQLEKSRLLSDRFSAERPKGSFSTLEIQRTEQGDSAMYLCATAVSSYNEQFFGPGTRLTVL.